The 31 T cell receptor beta chains listed next were all sequenced from one sample in a study of human T cells and chemical hapten exposure (dated by TCRdb to the early 2020s). What the time point label conveys for this sample: patch test 1, 2 weeks after DPC sensitization. The treatment or condition label of this sample denotes: therapeutic diphenylcyclopropenone sensitization with weekly scalp DPC. Receptor amplification or capture employed RACE. The reads were generated on a NextSeq 500. In-frame beta chains were kept once TCRdb had trimmed the public reads at Q25 with fastp and called clones with MiXCR. Identical CDR3 protein sequences are pooled into one entry, listed with their most common genes and DNA. This sample comprises some 350,000 distinct CDR3 sequences, around 7% of them detected only once. The ten largest clones take up less than 10% of the sample. The sample was whole blood, taken in connection with sensitization to the hapten diphenylcyclopropenone (DPC). The receptors derive from a woman aged 18 to 35 with alopecia areata. Some clones in this sample may be carry-over from other donors' samples.

This clonotype was found a few times. The chain carries TRBV20-1 and TRBJ2-5; TRBD1 might be the D (5 bases). V dropped 0 bases and J dropped 1 base, with 9 bases sitting between them. CDR3 length equals 14 residues. Germline V gene lookup returns CDR1 DFQATT and CDR2 SNEGSKA (reference sequence). CDR3 region: CSAREGAIQETQYF. The CDR3 nucleotides are TGCAGTGCTAGAGAAGGGGCGATCCAAGAGACCCAGTACTTC.

The rearrangement joins TRBV7-2 to TRBJ2-4, with TRBD1 matching over 9 bases. Germline V gives CDR1 SGHTA, CDR2 FQGNSA. Trimming took 5 bases from V and 6 from J; bases not matched to a gene: 2. This CDR3 has 13 residues. In DNA form, the CDR3 reads TGTGCCAGCAGCACGGACAGGGGAAACATTCAGTACTTC. Amino acid sequence: CASSTDRGNIQYF.

The sample holds many counts of this clonotype. J is TRBJ2-1 and V is TRBV20-1, with 9 bases lining up with TRBD1. Germline CDR1 is DFQATT and CDR2 is SNEGSKA (reference sequence). This CDR3 contains 16 residues. Trimming cost V 0 bases and J 8 bases; bases outside gene matches: 11. CDR3 in DNA: TGCAGTGCTAGAGATTGGGGGACAGGGATCAGGGATGAGCAGTTCTTC. Protein: CSARDWGTGIRDEQFF.

At least ten counts were recorded for this clonotype. The chain uses TRBV6-6 and TRBJ2-3, with 10 bases matching TRBD1. This CDR3 contains 14 residues. J gave up 4 bases and V 6 bases, and 4 bases lay outside the gene matches. In germline, CDR1 is MNHNY, CDR2 SVGAGI (reference sequence). The chain's CDR3 is CASSQTGGADTQYF. The CDR3 bases are TGTGCCAGCAGCCAGACAGGGGGCGCAGATACGCAGTATTTT.

J is TRBJ2-5 and V is TRBV24-1; 11 nucleotides line up with TRBD1. The CDR3 consists of 15 residues. The junction had 3 bases not matched to a gene; V was cut back by 3 bases and J by 4 bases. Germline lookup yields CDR1 KGHDR and CDR2 SFDVKD. This chain's CDR3 is CATSDHGTGGETQYF. In DNA, the CDR3 is TGTGCCACCAGTGATCACGGGACAGGGGGAGAGACCCAGTACTTC.

The V gene is TRBV27, the J gene TRBJ2-5, with 13 nucleotides matching TRBD2. CDR1 is MNHEY and CDR2 is SMNVEV in the germline V gene (reference sequence). V dropped 2 bases and J dropped 5; count of bases not matched to a gene: 17. CDR3 length: 20 amino acids. The CDR3: CASSLRTSGGAASPDETQYF. In nucleotides, the CDR3 is TGTGCCAGCAGTTTACGGACTAGCGGGGGAGCCGCATCCCCTGACGAGACCCAGTACTTC.

This clonotype was observed many times. The chain is built from TRBV4-3 and TRBJ2-7; TRBD1 aligns across 8 bases. Losses at the gene ends were 0 bases for V and 2 bases for J; bases not matched to a gene: 6. In germline, CDR1 is LGHNA, CDR2 YSLEER. The CDR3 sequence is 16 residues long. CDR3 DNA sequence: TGCGCCAGCAGCCAAGATCTTGACAGGGGCCCCTACGAGCAGTACTTC. Amino acids: CASSQDLDRGPYEQYF.

This clonotype was seen a handful of times. This chain links TRBV28 with TRBJ1-4; possibly TRBD1 for D (5 bases). This CDR3 has 13 amino acids. V dropped 7 bases and J dropped 13 bases, with 19 bases sitting between them. Germline V gives CDR1 MDHEN, CDR2 SYDVKM. For the CDR3, the DNA is TGTGCCAGCACCACATCATTGGCCCAGGGACTGTTTTTT. Encoded protein: CASTTSLAQGLFF.

The gene calls are TRBV3-1 and TRBJ1-5; D unresolved. Germline V gene lookup returns CDR1 LGHDT and CDR2 YNNKEL (reference sequence). The CDR3 loop spans 12 amino acids. The V and J ends lost 1 base and 6 bases respectively, with 4 bases between them. CDR3 in DNA: TGTGCCAGCAGCCAAGGAAGTCAGCCCCAGCATTTT. Its protein product is CASSQGSQPQHF.

A few counts support this clonotype. The CDR3 nucleotides read TGTGCCAGCAGCCAAAATCCGGGTGGAGGGACAGAAGATGGCTACACCTTC. Translation: CASSQNPGGGTEDGYTF. The V gene is TRBV4-2, the J gene TRBJ1-2; 7 bases align to TRBD1. With V trimmed by 2 bases and J by 6 bases, 15 bases remained unmatched. The CDR3 totals 17 residues. Germline V gene data show CDR1 as LGHNA and CDR2 as YNFKEQ.

This clonotype was detected only a few times. J is TRBJ1-6 and V is TRBV12-3 or TRBV12-4; D is undetermined. Trimming cost V 6 bases and J 5 bases, with 17 bases left between them. This CDR3 is built from 16 residues. For the CDR3, the DNA is TGTGCCAGCAGCCGAAACCCCGGCGGCCATAATTCACCCCTCCACTTT. Translating it yields CASSRNPGGHNSPLHF.

This clonotype was picked up a small number of times. This chain connects TRBV12-3 or TRBV12-4 to TRBJ2-3, with D uncertain. This CDR3 has 17 residues. The germline V and J ends were trimmed by 1 base and 4 bases, with 18 bases remaining between them. CDR3 residues: CASSLDNFGSGPDTQYF. The CDR3 DNA reads as TGTGCCAGCAGTTTAGATAACTTTGGGTCTGGGCCAGATACGCAGTATTTT.

As concerns this clonotype: One base away lies a much larger clone, so this may be a sequencing read error. J is TRBJ2-1 and V is TRBV7-2; no firm D call. This CDR3 spans 12 amino acids. V was clipped by 4 bases and J by 8 bases, with 9 bases between them. In germline, CDR1 is SGHTA, CDR2 FQGNSA. Here the CDR3 reads CASSSRSHEQFF. For the CDR3, the DNA is TGTGCCAGCAGCTCTAGGTCTCATGAGCAGTTCTTC.

There are a few counts of this clonotype. The chain links TRBV2 to TRBJ2-1, with 11 bases matching TRBD2. This CDR3 has 18 residues. The V and J ends lost 6 bases and 0 bases, in that order; junction bases with no gene match: 10. The germline gives CDR1 SNHLY, CDR2 FYNNEI. CDR3 DNA sequence: TGTGCCAGCAGGGATCATAGCGGGGGGGCCTACTCCTACAATGAGCAGTTCTTC. This translates into CASRDHSGGAYSYNEQFF.

Many counts were recorded for this clonotype. The chain has TRBV28 and TRBJ1-2; no firm D call. The length of the CDR3 is 13 residues. Germline V gene sequence: CDR1 MDHEN, CDR2 SYDVKM. The V end was cut by 2 bases, the J end by 0 bases, with 4 bases between. CDR3 sequence reads: CASSLGPNYGYTF. The CDR3, as DNA: TGTGCCAGCAGTTTAGGTCCTAACTATGGCTACACCTTC.

This clonotype was seen repeatedly, ten times or more. The chain has TRBV6-1 and TRBJ1-3; TRBD1 agrees at 8 bases. V lost 5 bases to trimming and J lost 0 bases; unmatched junction nucleotides: 12. The CDR3 has 18 residues. Germline CDR1 is MNHNS and CDR2 is SASEGT. The chain's CDR3 is CASSRDRLRLSSGNTIYF. The CDR3 region has the DNA TGTGCCAGCAGTCGGGACAGGCTCCGACTAAGCTCTGGAAACACCATATATTTT.

This clonotype was counted many times. The chain recombines TRBV2 with TRBJ2-3; the match to TRBD2 covers 9 bases. V trimming: 5 bases; J trimming: 0 bases; junction bases outside the gene matches: 6. CDR3 length: 16 amino acids. Germline CDR1 and CDR2: SNHLY and FYNNEI. CDR3 residues: CASSPRRGGSTDTQYF. CDR3 DNA: TGTGCCAGCAGTCCCCGGCGGGGGGGAAGCACAGATACGCAGTATTTT.

The rearrangement links TRBV6-5 to TRBJ1-2; D call uncertain. Germline CDR1 reads MNHEY; CDR2 reads SVGAGI. The CDR3 totals 13 residues. V was pared by 7 bases and J by 1 base, with 10 bases between. Written as DNA, the CDR3 is TGTGCCAGCATGGAGGGTCTTAACTATGGCTACACCTTC. Its protein is CASMEGLNYGYTF.

V gene TRBV20-1 combines with J gene TRBJ1-5, with 7 bases identical to TRBD1. The V segment lost 5 bases and the J segment 3 bases; nucleotides outside the gene matches: 10. Germline CDR1 reads DFQATT; CDR2 reads SNEGSKA (reference sequence). The CDR3 consists of 15 residues. The CDR3 loop reads CSALPGQVFNQPQHF. The CDR3 nucleotides are TGCAGTGCTCTCCCCGGACAGGTCTTCAATCAGCCCCAGCATTTT.

The CDR3 nucleotides are TGTGCCAGCAGTTTCCCGCGACAGGGGCACAATGAGCAGTTCTTC. It specifies CASSFPRQGHNEQFF. J is TRBJ2-1 and V is TRBV12-3 or TRBV12-4; 8 bases match TRBD1. This CDR3 region has 15 residues. Trimming cost V 3 bases and J 5 bases; bases outside gene matches: 6.

The rearrangement joins TRBV4-3 to TRBJ1-1, with 7 bases that match TRBD1. Germline assignment: CDR1 LGHNA and CDR2 YSLEER. The CDR3 runs 15 residues. Trimming cost V 6 bases and J 5 bases; bases outside gene matches: 12. For the CDR3, the DNA is TGCGCCAGCAGTCACATACAGGGGAAAAGGACTGAAGCTTTCTTT. It specifies CASSHIQGKRTEAFF.

This clonotype has only a few counts. V is TRBV9 and J is TRBJ2-7, with D perhaps given as TRBD1 or TRBD2 (6 bases each). There are 13 residues in the CDR3. V lost 0 bases to trimming and J lost 7 bases, with 11 bases between them. The V gene's germline CDR1 is SGDLS and CDR2 YYNGEE. The CDR3 bases are TGTGCCAGCAGCGTAGGCGGAGGGGGAGAGCAGTACTTC. As protein: CASSVGGGGEQYF.

This chain connects TRBV5-4 to TRBJ2-1; D is possibly TRBD2 (5 bases). The V end was cut by 5 bases, the J end by 3 bases, with 18 bases between. Germline CDR1 and CDR2: SGHNT and YYREEE (reference sequence). The CDR3 spans 16 residues. CDR3 sequence reads: CASRPGRESLYNEQFF. The CDR3 DNA reads TGTGCCAGCAGACCCGGCCGGGAAAGCCTCTACAATGAGCAGTTCTTC.

The chain joins TRBV4-1 to TRBJ1-5; possibly TRBD1 for D (6 bases). CDR1 is MGHRA, CDR2 YSYEKL, per germline. The CDR3 totals 15 residues. The V end was cut by 3 bases, the J end by 6 bases, with 15 bases between. CDR3 residues: CASSHPGAGGQPQHF. In DNA form, the CDR3 reads TGCGCCAGCAGCCACCCAGGGGCGGGGGGTCAGCCCCAGCATTTT.

This rearrangement joins TRBV2 to TRBJ1-5; TRBD1 agrees at 9 bases. V was clipped by 6 bases and J by 9 bases; unmatched bases: 9. Germline V gene lookup returns CDR1 SNHLY and CDR2 FYNNEI. The CDR3 runs 14 residues. CDR3 residues: CASSGQGSQVPQHF. The CDR3 coding sequence is TGTGCCAGCAGCGGACAGGGGAGTCAGGTGCCCCAGCATTTT.

The chain employs TRBV6-5 and TRBJ1-5; 8 nucleotides line up with TRBD1. CDR1 and CDR2 (germline): MNHEY, SVGAGI. V trimming: 0 bases; J trimming: 9 bases; junction bases outside the gene matches: 7. This CDR3 has 15 residues. The CDR3 bases are TGTGCCAGCAGTTACTCTGGGGACAGGATGGCGCCCCAGCATTTT. The encoded protein is CASSYSGDRMAPQHF.

This clonotype was counted only a few times. Here the CDR3 DNA reads TGTGCCAGCAGTTACACTCTCCGGACAGGTAGAAATCAGCCCCAGCATTTT. The encoded protein is CASSYTLRTGRNQPQHF. The chain combines TRBV6-2 or TRBV6-3 with TRBJ1-5; 7 positions agree with TRBD1. Germline V gives CDR1 MNHEY, CDR2 SVGEGT. The trim removed 2 bases at V and 4 bases at J, leaving 11 bases unmatched. This CDR3 is 17 amino acids long.

The gene calls are TRBV5-1 and TRBJ2-4; D may correspond to TRBD1 or TRBD2 (5 bases each). CDR1 is SGHRS and CDR2 is YFSETQ in the germline V gene. The CDR3 is 15 amino acids. V was trimmed by 3 bases and J by 2 bases, leaving 12 bases between them. This CDR3 is CASSSPGAPKNIQYF. DNA of the CDR3: TGCGCCAGCAGCTCCCCCGGGGCTCCCAAAAACATTCAGTACTTC.

This clonotype was seen only a few times. This rearrangement joins TRBV20-1 to TRBJ2-3; the D call may be TRBD1 or TRBD2 (5 bases each). The CDR3 spans 13 residues. Germline CDR1 DFQATT, CDR2 SNEGSKA (reference sequence). V was clipped by 5 bases and J by 5 bases, with 14 bases between them. DNA of the CDR3: TGCAGTGCTGGAAGGGACCCCCAAGATACGCAGTATTTT. Translation gives CSAGRDPQDTQYF.

This clonotype was counted many times. The rearrangement links TRBV29-1 to TRBJ2-7; D unresolved. CDR1 and CDR2 (germline): SQVTM, ANQGSEA. The length of the CDR3 is 14 residues. The V end lost 7 bases, the J end lost 2 bases, and 18 bases lay between the germline ends. The CDR3, as DNA: TGCAGCGCCGTGTTGAGTGGGCCCGCCTACGAGCAGTACTTC. It translates to CSAVLSGPAYEQYF.

This clonotype was picked up a small number of times. V and J are TRBV12-3 or TRBV12-4 and TRBJ2-1, with D perhaps TRBD1 or TRBD2 (5 bases each). This CDR3 region has 12 residues. The ends were cut back, 6 bases at V and 10 bases at J, with 13 bases in the middle. CDR3 protein: CASSPQWGEQFF. The CDR3 nucleotides read TGTGCCAGCAGCCCCCAATGGGGGGAGCAGTTCTTC.